Following are 7 T cell receptor beta chains from one sample sequenced in a study of monozygotic twins with inflammatory bowel disease. TCRdb re-called the 5' RACE reads and gives one entry per CDR3 protein, without DNA. This listing includes over 110,000 distinct CDR3 sequences. The sequenced sample consisted of blood. These receptors were collected from a human donor with ulcerative colitis or Crohn's disease, or a healthy co-twin of an affected twin (not recorded which).

This chain uses TRBV4-3 with TRBJ2-1; TCRdb's D call of TRBD2 is untestable without DNA. Looked up from germline, CDR1 is LGHNA and CDR2 is YSLEER. This CDR3 has 17 amino acids. CDR3 protein: CASSQPRASGGYNEQFF.

The V gene is TRBV19, the J gene TRBJ2-7. CDR3 length equals 14 residues. In germline, CDR1 is LNHDA, CDR2 SQIVND (reference sequence). Here the CDR3 reads CASSIDGRSYEQYF.

The chain links TRBV20-1 to TRBJ2-6. The CDR3 consists of 14 residues. Germline loops: CDR1 DFQATT, CDR2 SNEGSKA (reference sequence). CDR3 residues: CSARVAGGANVLTF.

This sequence joins TRBV20-1 and TRBJ2-3. Germline V gene lookup returns CDR1 DFQATT and CDR2 SNEGSKA (reference sequence). The CDR3 totals 14 residues. The chain's CDR3 is CSARIRTSTDTQYF.

The chain's CDR3 is CASSLGGADSNQPQHF. The rearrangement uses TRBV7-2 and TRBJ1-5; there is no DNA to check the TCRdb D call of TRBD1. The CDR3 contains 16 residues. Germline-derived CDR1 and CDR2 are SGHTA and FQGNSA. Supplemented by reference TRBV7-2 and TRBJ1-5, the full variable domain reads GAGVSQSPSNKVTEKGKDVELRCDPISGHTALYWYRQSLGQGLEFLIYFQGNSAPDKSGLPSDRFSAERTGGSVSTLTIQRTQQEDSAVYLCASSLGGADSNQPQHFGDGTRLSIL.

The rearrangement joins TRBV7-2 to TRBJ2-2; no DNA is available, so the TRBD1 call from TCRdb remains unchecked. CDR1 is SGHTA and CDR2 is FQGNSA in the germline V gene. This CDR3 has 15 amino acids. The CDR3 is CASSPGRRWTGELFF.

The V call is TRBV7-2, the J call TRBJ2-1; the D gene TCRdb calls, TRBD2, cannot be checked with no DNA. Germline V CDR1 and CDR2: SGHTA, FQGNSA. This CDR3 has 15 residues. The CDR3 region is CASSLKAGGLNEQFF.